A selection of T cell receptor beta chains follows, all from one sample in a study of T cell changes during pregnancy in multiple sclerosis. Assay: immunoSEQ multiplex PCR; the TCRdb copy retains only in-frame clones and omits some. The data show tens of thousands of clones, roughly 91% seen once. The sample consisted of peripheral blood, taken in the third trimester of pregnancy. The receptors come from a female donor with multiple sclerosis, enrolled in a pregnancy study. The CDR3 runs from the conserved cysteine through the conserved F or W. D genes are given only for firm matches. Not every row has a clone size; where given, it reads once, few, many or a size class.

TRBV4-1	-	TRBD1	TRBJ2-4	CASSSTGATKNIQYF	TGCGCCAGCAGTTCAACAGGGGCCACCAAAAACATTCAGTACTTC
TRBV18	once	-	TRBJ1-5	CASSPGGGSNQPQHF	TGTGCCAGCTCCCCCGGGGGGGGAAGCAATCAGCCCCAGCATTTT
TRBV15	-	-	TRBJ2-7	CATSRAGGKLYEQYF	TGTGCCACCAGCAGGGCAGGGGGGAAACTCTACGAGCAGTACTTC
TRBV9	-	-	TRBJ2-7	CASSPRGSSYEQYF	TGTGCCAGCAGCCCACGGGGGAGCTCCTACGAGCAGTACTTC
TRBV10-3	-	TRBD1	TRBJ1-2	CAISDRTGGVHGYTF	TGTGCCATCAGTGACCGGACAGGGGGCGTCCATGGCTACACCTTC
TRBV18	once	TRBD2	TRBJ2-7	CASSPGTSPVEQYF	TGTGCCAGCTCGCCTGGGACTAGCCCGGTCGAGCAGTACTTC
TRBV6-5	-	-	TRBJ2-3	CASSYSFTAQDTQYF	TGTGCCAGCAGTTACTCGTTTACAGCTCAAGATACGCAGTATTTT
TRBV10-2	once	TRBD1	TRBJ2-1	CASRGLQGASYNEQFF	TGCGCCAGCAGGGGATTACAGGGGGCCTCCTACAATGAGCAGTTCTTC
TRBV10-2	-	-	TRBJ1-1	CASRQLLNTEAFF	TGCGCCAGCAGACAGCTTTTGAACACTGAAGCTTTCTTT
TRBV6-6	-	-	TRBJ2-7	CASSYPPHVDEQYF	TGTGCCAGCAGTTACCCCCCCCACGTAGACGAGCAGTACTTC
TRBV9	-	TRBD1	TRBJ1-2	CASSGPGTGAYGYTF	TGTGCCAGCAGCGGTCCCGGGACAGGGGCATATGGCTACACCTTC
TRBV6-5	once	-	TRBJ2-3	CASSYLGRGTDTQYF	TGTGCCAGCAGTTACCTGGGCCGTGGCACAGATACGCAGTATTTT
TRBV15	-	TRBD1	TRBJ2-7	CATSAPGTGRNEQYF	TGTGCCACCAGCGCCCCCGGGACAGGCCGGAACGAGCAGTACTTC
TRBV6-1	-	TRBD1	TRBJ2-7	CASSRDRGISYEQYF	TGTGCCAGCAGCCGGGACAGGGGAATCTCCTACGAGCAGTACTTC
TRBV29-1	-	-	TRBJ2-1	CSVEGPSEQFF	TGCAGCGTTGAGGGCCCATCAGAGCAGTTCTTC
TRBV9	once	TRBD2	TRBJ2-3	CASSASATSGGADTQYF	TGTGCCAGCAGCGCTTCCGCGACTAGCGGGGGGGCTGATACGCAGTATTTT
TRBV2	-	-	TRBJ1-1	CASSENRATNTEAFF	TGTGCCAGCAGTGAAAACAGGGCGACGAACACTGAAGCTTTCTTT